The rows below give T cell receptor beta chains drawn from one sample of a study of T cell changes during pregnancy in multiple sclerosis. Generated by immunoSEQ multiplex PCR, the TCRdb table keeps only in-frame clones and is missing some. The table includes fewer than 110,000 clones, roughly nine tenths detected once. The material was peripheral blood, obtained after pregnancy. These receptors were collected from a female donor with multiple sclerosis, enrolled in a pregnancy study. Each CDR3 is given with its conserved first and last residue. Each record gives: clone size, J gene, D gene, V gene, CDR3 DNA, CDR3 protein. The D gene is left open where the match is weak. The size entry is marked missing in some rows and otherwise reads once, few, many or a size class.

- TRBJ1-2 - TRBV4-1 TGCGCCAGCAGCCAAGGGTCAGGGAACTTCTATGGCTACACCTTC CASSQGSGNFYGYTF
- TRBJ1-2 - TRBV2 TGTGCCAGCAGTGAAGGCCTTACGAGCGGCTACACCTTC CASSEGLTSGYTF
- TRBJ2-7 TRBD1 TRBV28 TGTGCCAGCAGTATCCCCATCGGGACAGGGGGAGGAGAGCAGTACTTC CASSIPIGTGGGEQYF
- TRBJ2-1 TRBD1 TRBV5-1 TGCGCCAGCAGCGAACAGGGGACGTCCTACAATGAGCAGTTCTTC CASSEQGTSYNEQFF
- TRBJ2-5 - TRBV5-8 TGTGCCAGCAGCTTGGTAGAAGAGACCCAGTACTTC CASSLVEETQYF
- TRBJ2-5 - TRBV15 TGTGCCACCAGCAGAGGGAGTAGCCAAGAGACCCAGTACTTC CATSRGSSQETQYF
- TRBJ2-7 - TRBV27 TGTGCCAGCAGCCTACTGGCTTCAGGGTCCGAGCAGTACTTC CASSLLASGSEQYF
- TRBJ1-1 - TRBV28 TGTGCCAGCAGCCGCCGACAGCCAATGAACACTGAAGCTTTCTTT CASSRRQPMNTEAFF
- TRBJ2-3 - TRBV5-4 TGTGCCAGCAGCCTAGGACTTGACACAGATACGCAGTATTTT CASSLGLDTDTQYF
- TRBJ1-1 - TRBV5-8 TGTGCCAGCAGCTTGTGGCGGGGAACGTATGAAGCTTTCTTT CASSLWRGTYEAFF
few TRBJ1-6 - TRBV7-2 TGTGCCAGCAGCCTTCAGGGGAAAGGTTCACCCCTCCACTTT CASSLQGKGSPLHF
- TRBJ1-2 TRBD1 TRBV4-2 TGTGCCAGCAGCCAAGGTTTGACAGGGACCTATGGCTACACCTTC CASSQGLTGTYGYTF
- TRBJ1-4 - TRBV5-5 TGTGCCAGCAGCTCGTTATCTGCAACTAATGAAAAACTGTTTTTT CASSSLSATNEKLFF
- TRBJ2-7 TRBD2 TRBV19 TGTGCCAGTAGTTTTAGCGGGAGGGGGACCTACGAGCAGTACTTC CASSFSGRGTYEQYF
- TRBJ2-2 - TRBV4-3 TGCGCCAGCAGCCCCCAGCGGGTTTCCACCGGGGAGCTGTTTTTT CASSPQRVSTGELFF
- TRBJ1-4 - TRBV4-3 TGCGCCAGCAGCCTTGGTGGGGCGGATAGGACAGATGAAAAACTGTTTTTT CASSLGGADRTDEKLFF
- TRBJ1-2 - TRBV7-2 TGTGCCAGCTCCCCTTCTTCGGGGTTGAACTATGGCTACACCTTC CASSPSSGLNYGYTF
- TRBJ2-3 - TRBV11-1 TGTGCCAGCAGCTCCGCGGGGCGGAGGGGCACAGATACGCAGTATTTT CASSSAGRRGTDTQYF
- TRBJ2-1 - TRBV30 TGTGCCTGGATCCCCGCGTGTGGGGCCTCCTACAATGAGCAGTTCTTC CAWIPACGASYNEQFF
- TRBJ1-4 TRBD1 TRBV5-1 TGCGCCAGCAGCTACAACGCGGACAGGGGTCAAAAACTGTTTTTT CASSYNADRGQKLFF
- TRBJ1-1 TRBD1 TRBV5-1 TGCGCCAGCAGCTTGGCTCCGGACAGGGCTTTAGAAGCTTTCTTT CASSLAPDRALEAFF
- TRBJ1-4 TRBD1 TRBV6-6 TGTGCCAGCAGTACCGGGACAGGGGGCGCCGGAGAAAAACTGTTTTTT CASSTGTGGAGEKLFF
- TRBJ2-5 - TRBV7-6 TGTGCCAGCAGCTCTTACTCCTCGTACCAAGAGACCCAGTACTTC CASSSYSSYQETQYF
- TRBJ2-2 - TRBV7-9 TGTGCCAGCAGCTATCGGACGGGGTTGGGCACCGGGGAGCTGTTTTTT CASSYRTGLGTGELFF
- TRBJ1-5 - TRBV28 TGTGCCAGCAGTGCCTACGCAGGGTTTGAGCAGCCCCAGCATTTT CASSAYAGFEQPQHF
few TRBJ1-5 TRBD1 TRBV5-1 TGCGCCAGCAGCCGGACAGGGAATCAGCCCCAGCATTTT CASSRTGNQPQHF
once TRBJ1-1 - TRBV6-1 TGTGCCAGCAGTACCTCACAAGAGAACACTGAAGCTTTCTTT CASSTSQENTEAFF
- TRBJ2-1 - TRBV11-2 TGTGCCAGTAGCTCACGGAGTAGCTCTCACAATGAGCAGTTCTTC CASSSRSSSHNEQFF
- TRBJ2-3 - TRBV6-5 TGTGCCAGCAGTTACGGGGGCGAAACGCAGTATTTT CASSYGGETQYF
- TRBJ2-5 - TRBV21-1 TGTGCCAGCAGCTGCCTTCTCCGCGGACAGGGGAGAGGCTGGGGTCAAGAGACCCAGTACTTC CASSCLLRGQGRGWGQETQYF
- TRBJ2-2 - TRBV6-6 TGTGCCGCAACCGGGACCGGGGAGCTGTTTTTT CAATGTGELFF
- TRBJ2-7 TRBD1 TRBV28 TGTGCCAGCAGTTCCTTTGACGCCCGGGACAGGAGCCATGGGCAGTATTTC CASSSFDARDRSHGQYF
- TRBJ1-1 - TRBV30 TGTGCCTGGAGTTTCGATTGGCAGGGAGGAATTGAAGCTTTCTTT CAWSFDWQGGIEAFF
- TRBJ1-1 - TRBV15 TGTGCCACCAGCAGAGATGTCTCGGCAGGGCAGGAAGCTTTCTTT CATSRDVSAGQEAFF
- TRBJ2-7 TRBD1 TRBV11-2 TGTGCCAGCAGCCCCGGGACAGGCTACGAGCAGTACTTC CASSPGTGYEQYF
- TRBJ2-1 TRBD2 TRBV6-5 TGTGCCAGCAGTTTCGAGACTAGCGGGAGGTTGGAGCAGTTCTTC CASSFETSGRLEQFF
- TRBJ2-3 TRBD2 TRBV5-1 TGCGCCAGCAGCTTTAATAGCGGGGGGGCCGGAGATACGCAGTATTTT CASSFNSGGAGDTQYF
- TRBJ2-1 TRBD2 TRBV5-1 TGCGCCAGCAGCCCCGGGACTAGCGGCAACAATGAGCAGTTCTTC CASSPGTSGNNEQFF
- TRBJ2-2 TRBD2 TRBV5-4 TGTGCCAGCAGATCCAGCGGTAGCGGGAGTCGGGCCGGGGAGCTGTTTTTT CASRSSGSGSRAGELFF
- TRBJ2-3 - TRBV9 TGTGCCAGCAGCGCGAGCGGCTCTAGCACAGATACGCAGTATTTT CASSASGSSTDTQYF
- TRBJ2-2 - TRBV11-2 TGTGCCAGCAGCAAACAGCACTCCGCGAACACCGGGGAGCTGTTTTTT CASSKQHSANTGELFF
- TRBJ1-5 - TRBV4-2 TGTGCCAGCAGCCAGCGCTCGGGTCAGCCCCAGCATTTT CASSQRSGQPQHF